Given below is one T cell receptor (beta chain) in context. Which antigen it targets is not known. The read is 3 residues too short to cover the CDR3 end, so that end is filled in from the germline J gene. This record comes from a study of T cells in women clearing cervical HPV infection (dated by TCRdb to 2016 to 2018). Background for the entire study: The cases were roughly 23 women with histologically confirmed HPV16-related CIN3 or worse, and 2 of those women had invasive cancers. The approximately 26 controls were women who cleared a single incident HPV16 infection within 12 months without developing precancer or cancer. Blood from cases was collected at the visit at which the lesion was first identified, whereas blood from controls was collected once infection was no longer detected. Among cases, blood sampling occurred a median of about 150 days after lesion detection, with an interquartile range of roughly 85 to 220 days. HLA typing was available for only a few women, so HLA type could not be excluded as a confounder. An exploratory proof-of-principle case-control study, nested within the Guanacaste HPV Natural History Study in Costa Rica, was conducted to compare TCR repertoires across cervical HPV16 outcomes. Cases and controls were matched on age within five years and on year of sample collection. Median age was 34 years in cases versus 38 in controls, and baseline characteristics did not differ significantly. In the parent cohort, about 10,000 women aged 18 or older were enrolled in Guanacaste, Costa Rica, during about 1992 to 1995 and were followed for seven years. Five blinded duplicates per group were added as quality controls, so that about 60 samples were obtained: 50 or so participants and 10 replicates.

Every participant had a single incident cervical HPV16 infection, and prevalent HPV16 infections were excluded. Cervical HPV DNA was detected by MY09/MY11 PCR, and genotyping was performed by dot-blot hybridization. Approximately 16 mL of heparinized blood were centrifuged, and the buffy coat was split into aliquots, frozen at -30 degrees C, and then kept at -80 degrees C. QIAGEN kits were used to extract genomic DNA from buffy coat specimens. TCR beta CDR3 regions were amplified by multiplex PCR from an average of approximately 1,200 ng genomic DNA per sample using the immunoSEQ assay. The assay corrected primer bias using a complete synthetic TCR repertoire to establish an amplification baseline. The amplicons were sequenced using the Illumina platform. On the study's bioinformatics: Sequences were error-corrected by clustering with frequency ratios and a modified nearest-neighbor algorithm, then analyzed in the immunoSEQ Analyzer with IMGT gene definitions. At each rarefaction depth, TCR richness and evenness were averaged across 20 rarefaction repeats, and any sample with fewer sequences than the depth was left out. Relative abundances of V, D and J genes were compared between groups using Wilcoxon rank sum tests, with FDR correction applied. An intraclass correlation of roughly 95% for TCR richness and an average of around 76% across about 66 gene segments were obtained from the blinded duplicates. The immuneACCESS repertoire file appears here via TCRdb, limited to in-frame rearrangements. These files lack a portion of the clones; in checked studies, under half of the deficit traces to unresolved V genes, and the cause of the others is not known. That table supplies the V and J calls and clone size; D and trimming were determined from the DNA. The sample's table lists a count of approximately 15,000 clones. The ten largest make up 8% to 11% of the sample.

What the work shows at the level of the full study, not this receptor alone: Because the number of T cells per sample was unknown, the richness differences could reflect varying T-cell content rather than repertoire biology. The cross-sectional design could not show whether associations preceded infection or resulted from it; effector/memory subsets and HPV-specific T cells were not isolated. Cases were distinguished from controls with an estimated AUC of 0.65 to 0.85 by random forest classifiers combining richness and V gene abundances. Cases had lower TRBV6-7 relative abundance than controls (approximately 0.1% versus 0.16%; Bonferroni P = 0.0008). Across sequencing depths, CIN3+ cases showed significantly higher TCR repertoire richness than controls, but evenness did not differ between the groups.

Taken from cysteine to phenylalanine, the CDR3 has 14 residues. Of the CDR3's DNA, 33 bases were read; they are in frame from base 1. The germline V gene encodes CDR1 SEHNR and CDR2 FQNEAQ (reference sequence). Specimen: blood buffy coat. The chain was built from TRBV7-9 and TRBJ2-2; TRBD1 might be the D gene, on 5 matching bases. This clonotype originated in a woman aged 18-70 years with a cervical HPV16 infection that either progressed to CIN3+ or cleared (not recorded which). CDR3 DNA (partial): TGTGCCAGCAGCCCTAAGGGTGGGGCCAACGTG. It specifies CASSPKGGANV. The entire CDR3 sequence reads CASSPKGGANVLFF.